A single sample gave rise to the 2 T cell receptor beta chains below, sequenced in a study of regulatory T cells in long-lasting Graves disease. Arm-PCR of CDR3 regions and iRepertoire HTBI primers were the basis on which TCR beta libraries were built. TCRdb recomputed calls from the multiplex PCR reads with MiXCR, one row per CDR3 protein. The sample lists around 400,000 distinct CDR3 sequences, 15% seen once, with about a fifth in the top ten. Time point denoted: newly diagnosed GD, antithyroid drugs for less than 3 months. PBMC-derived RNA was used for the TCR library. The source was peripheral blood mononuclear cells (PBMCs), collected at new diagnosis, from a patient treated with antithyroid drugs. The receptors here all came from a female donor with Graves disease.

This clonotype appeared many times. CDR3 bases: TGCAGCGTTGAAAATGGGGAAAGGAGCTCCTACGAGCAGTACTTC. Its protein is CSVENGERSSYEQYF. The rearrangement joins TRBV29-1 to TRBJ2-7; D ambiguous. The V end was cut by 2 bases, the J end by 0 bases, with 14 bases between. Per germline, CDR1 SQVTM and CDR2 ANQGSEA. The CDR3 length is 15 residues.

This clonotype was counted ten times or more. J is TRBJ1-2 and V is TRBV9, with 8 bases fitting TRBD1. J was trimmed by 5 bases and V by 0 bases; bases with no gene match: 9. The length of the CDR3 is 16 residues. Per germline, CDR1 SGDLS and CDR2 YYNGEE. CDR3 residues: CASSVETGQGKYGYTF. The CDR3 DNA sequence: TGTGCCAGCAGCGTAGAGACTGGACAGGGCAAGTATGGCTACACCTTC.